This paragraph reports one T cell receptor (beta chain). Its antigen remains unknown. Unmatched junction bases numbered 5, after V lost 0 bases and J lost 0 bases. This CDR3 is built from 16 residues. Germline loops: CDR1 SGHVS, CDR2 FQNEAQ. This specimen comes from a study of cytomegalovirus exposure and HLA in healthy donors. General study results and limits: Reportedly, diagnosis of cytomegalovirus status by the classifier showed high specificity and sensitivity.

PCR involved 60 Vbeta and 13 Jbeta primers. The data were produced by immunoSEQ multiplex PCR, yet TCRdb's version contains in-frame clones alone and is incomplete. The data contain 90,000 or so clones, 65% to 90% of them seen just once; the ten biggest clones take up less than 4%. The J gene is TRBJ2-7, the V gene TRBV7-8, with 7 positions matching TRBD2. Sequenced: PBMCs. The sequence derives from a man aged 30-40 years in good health and CMV-seropositive. The CDR3 here is CASSLAASGSSYEQYF. Written as DNA, the CDR3 is TGTGCCAGCAGCTTAGCGGCTAGCGGAAGCTCCTACGAGCAGTACTTC.